Sequencing of this T cell receptor beta chain was carried out in a study of blood T cell repertoires in COVID-19. Study-level background: Specimens from acute and convalescent COVID-19 originated in the United States, Italy and Spain. T cells, B-cell-depleted T cells, or PBMCs supplied cDNA or gDNA.

As processed by the authors: Nucleated cell counts were estimated from reference gene primer amplification. The data were produced by immunoSEQ multiplex PCR, yet TCRdb's version contains in-frame clones alone and is incomplete. Clone size and V and J calls were adopted from that table, with D and trimming inferred from the DNA. The sample lists 250,000 or so clones; over 75% were seen once. This clone was found once. The TCR sequence derives from a woman aged 25 to 45 with acute or convalescent COVID-19. Sequencing was carried out using peripheral blood.

CDR3 loop: CASSFPTGLGTEAFF. For the CDR3, the DNA is TGTGCCAGCAGTTTCCCCACAGGGTTGGGCACTGAAGCTTTCTTT. The chain has TRBV28 and TRBJ1-1; a possible D gene is TRBD1 (6 bases). Trimming removed 3 bases from V and 4 bases from J, with 15 bases in between. Germline assignment: CDR1 MDHEN and CDR2 SYDVKM. The CDR3 is 15 residues long.